The 20 T cell receptor beta chains below all came from one sample that was sequenced in a study of tumor and adjacent non-tumor tissue in lung cancer. A modified ARM-PCR protocol with three rounds of nested PCR amplified TCRbeta. TCRdb re-called the multiplex PCR reads through MiXCR, storing one row per CDR3 protein. Of around 70,000 distinct CDR3 sequences listed, 55% to 85% are singletons. The template was RNA from unsorted bulk tissue. What was sequenced was lung tumor tissue. All receptors derive from a man aged 60 to 69 with non-small cell lung cancer.

The chain uses TRBV20-1 and TRBJ2-1; unclear D gene. The CDR3 contains 15 residues. CDR1 is DFQATT, CDR2 SNEGSKA, per germline (reference sequence). The V gene lost 0 bases and the J gene lost 7 bases, with 16 bases spanning the gap. The CDR3 sequence is CSARDHLSDYNEQFF. Written as DNA, the CDR3 is TGCAGTGCTAGAGATCATCTATCGGATTATAATGAGCAGTTCTTC.

Remarks on this clonotype: At one of its ends the junction is not consistent with the germline gene, which may arise from a read error. The V call is TRBV6-1, the J call TRBJ2-3; 7 bases are a match to TRBD2. CDR3 length: 16 amino acids. Germline CDR1 is MNHNS and CDR2 is SASEGT. The CDR3 spells CASSEAGSGGTDTQYF. The CDR3, as DNA: TGTGCCAGCAGCGAAGCGGGGTCTGGAGGAACAGATACGCAGTATTTT.

This clonotype was counted once. Because it lacks the conserved phenylalanine or tryptophan at the end, this CDR3 is likely a read error. The V call is TRBV20-1, the J call TRBJ2-3, with 7 nucleotides matching TRBD2. The germline gives CDR1 DFQATT, CDR2 SNEGSKA (reference sequence). This CDR3 is 12 amino acids long. The CDR3 spells CSAWKGRDKQYL. DNA of the CDR3: TGCAGTGCTTGGAAGGGGAGGGATAAGCAGTATTTG.

To note about this clonotype: Here the CDR3 omits its conserved ending phenylalanine or tryptophan, so a read error is the likely source. The DNA is left out, because the CDR3 cannot be placed on it with certainty; the CDR3 is given as TCRdb lists it. This CDR3 is CAISDFSGSSYERYL. The chain is built from TRBV10-3 and TRBJ2-7; TRBD2 is the table's D call and was not checked against the DNA. The CDR3 is made up of 15 amino acids, end residues included. Germline V gene data show CDR1 as ENHRY and CDR2 as SYGVKD.

On this clonotype: The junction departs from the called germline gene at one end, perhaps through a read error. The chain recombines TRBV6-1 with TRBJ1-5, with 7 bases that match TRBD1. The CDR3 is made up of 15 amino acids. Germline assignment: CDR1 MNHNS and CDR2 SASEGT. CDR3: CVSRPTWDSDQPQHF. Written as DNA, the CDR3 is TGTGTCAGCCGCCCGACCTGGGACAGCGATCAGCCCCAGCATTTT.

A word on this clonotype: The final CDR3 position lacks the conserved phenylalanine or tryptophan, pointing to a likely read error. The J gene is TRBJ2-6, the V gene TRBV29-1; the D gene is possibly TRBD2 (5 bases). Germline CDR1 reads SQVTM; CDR2 reads ANQGSEA. This CDR3 has 13 amino acids. CDR3 sequence reads: CSVAPSGANVLTL. The CDR3 DNA reads TGTAGCGTTGCCCCCTCTGGGGCCAACGTCCTGACTCTC.

Concerning this clonotype itself: This may be a read error, as it is one base from a much larger clone. The V gene is TRBV21-1, the J gene TRBJ2-3. TRBV21-1 represents a pseudogene. The CDR3 is made up of 13 amino acids. The CDR3: CARTIRDLDTQYF. Here the CDR3 DNA reads TGTGCCAGGACCATCCGAGATTTAGATACGCAGTATTTT.

The chain links TRBV29-1 to TRBJ2-5; weak D call: TRBD2 (7 bases). This CDR3 region has 13 residues. Looked up from germline, CDR1 is SQVTM and CDR2 is ANQGSEA. In DNA form, the CDR3 reads TGCAACGGGGGGCAGGGATATGTAGAGACCCAGTACTTC. It is translated as CNGGQGYVETQYF.

The sample holds many counts of this clonotype. This chain connects TRBV5-6 to TRBJ2-7; D unresolved. V was trimmed by 0 bases and J by 7 bases, leaving 5 bases between them. Germline CDR1 is SGHDT and CDR2 is YYEEEE. The CDR3 runs to 11 residues. CDR3 in DNA: TGTGCCAGCAGCTTGGACCTTGAGCAGTACTTC. It encodes CASSLDLEQYF.

As concerns this clonotype: A read error may account for a junction end that differs from germline. The chain uses TRBV20-1 and TRBJ1-5; unclear D gene. Germline values: CDR1 DFQATT, CDR2 SNEGSKA (reference sequence). This CDR3 contains 12 residues. The CDR3 protein is CIARVGDQPQHF. Written as DNA, the CDR3 is TGCATTGCTAGAGTAGGCGATCAGCCCCAGCATTTT.

Worth noting for this clonotype: Relative to the germline gene, one junction end is altered; a read error may explain this. CDR3 nucleotide sequence: TGTGCCAGCAGCTTAGCACCGGGAGCTGAAGTTTTCTTT. This gives the protein CASSLAPGAEVFF. The chain employs TRBV11-1 and TRBJ1-1; D uncertain. Germline assignment: CDR1 SGHAT and CDR2 FQDESV (reference sequence). CDR3 length: 13 residues.

For this clonotype: In this CDR3 the conserved last residue, phenylalanine or tryptophan, is missing, so a read error is likely. The chain has TRBV20-1 and TRBJ2-7, with 7 bases lining up with TRBD1. Germline lookup yields CDR1 DFQATT and CDR2 SNEGSKA (reference sequence). This CDR3 has 12 amino acids. CDR3 sequence: CSARDRLDEQYL. CDR3 in DNA: TGTAGTGCGAGGGACAGACTCGACGAGCAGTACTTA.

As for this clonotype: Because the CDR3 is missing its conserved closing phenylalanine or tryptophan, this is likely a read error. This chain links TRBV6-2 or TRBV6-3 with TRBJ1-1, with a tentative D call TRBD1 (6 bases). This CDR3 region has 13 residues. V lost 7 bases to trimming and J lost 3 bases, with 12 bases between them. The germline V gene encodes CDR1 MNHEY and CDR2 SVGEGT. The DNA for the CDR3 is TGTGCCAGCACTTTTTCAGGGGACACTGAAGCTTTCATT. This encodes CASTFSGDTEAFI.

Worth noting for this clonotype: Without the conserved terminal phenylalanine or tryptophan, this CDR3 likely stems from a read error. V usage is TRBV29-1 and J usage is TRBJ2-1; the D gene is possibly TRBD2 (5 bases). CDR3 length: 10 amino acids. Germline CDR1 and CDR2: SQVTM and ANQGSEA. CDR3 amino acids: CSVVAYEQFL. For the CDR3, the DNA is TGTAGCGTTGTAGCTTATGAGCAGTTCTTA.

The chain couples TRBV6-5 to TRBJ2-7; D gene ambiguous. There are 15 residues in the CDR3. V was cut by 6 bases and J by 4 bases, with 19 bases left in between. CDR1 is MNHEY and CDR2 is SVGAGI in the germline V gene. CDR3 in DNA: TGTGCCAGCAGCCATAGACATTTTGATGGTTACGAGCAGTACTTC. This encodes CASSHRHFDGYEQYF.

To note about this clonotype: One end of the junction is discordant with germline, which a read error may explain. The chain links TRBV20-1 to TRBJ2-3; D might be TRBD1 (5 bases). CDR1 is DFQATT and CDR2 is SNEGSKA in the germline V gene (reference sequence). The CDR3 runs to 13 residues. CDR3 sequence reads: CSAMGLDTDTQYF. CDR3 nucleotides: TGCAGCGCTATGGGGTTGGACACAGATACACAGTATTTT.

With respect to this clonotype: At one end the junction does not follow the germline gene, possibly because of a read error. The V gene is TRBV20-1, the J gene TRBJ2-3; TRBD2 might be the D (5 bases). The CDR3 runs 16 residues. Germline assignment: CDR1 DFQATT and CDR2 SNEGSKA (reference sequence). DNA for the CDR3: TGTAGTGCTAATGGGCCTTATGTGGGAGCCGCAGATACACAGTATTTT. This codes for CSANGPYVGAADTQYF.

This clonotype counts as medium-sized (0.01 to 0.1%). This CDR3 is CSAETNYGYTF. The CDR3 DNA reads as TGCAGTGCTGAGACTAACTATGGCTACACCTTC. The chain carries TRBV20-1 and TRBJ1-2; D unresolved. With 5 bases removed from V and 0 bases from J, the gap between germline ends came to 4 bases. This CDR3 comprises 11 residues. CDR1 is DFQATT, CDR2 SNEGSKA, per germline (reference sequence).

About this clonotype: A read error may account for a junction end that differs from germline. The V call is TRBV29-1, the J call TRBJ2-6; tentative D call: TRBD1 (5 bases). The V gene's germline CDR1 is SQVTM and CDR2 ANQGSEA. The CDR3 consists of 16 residues. The CDR3 DNA reads as TGCGGCGTTGAAGATCGCGTAGGGGCTGGGGCCAACGTCCTGACTTTC. Amino acids: CGVEDRVGAGANVLTF.

This clonotype has a count of ten or more. V usage is TRBV10-3 and J usage is TRBJ1-3, with D possibly being TRBD1 (6 bases). CDR1 ENHRY and CDR2 SYGVKD come from the germline V gene. The V and J ends lost 3 bases and 2 bases respectively, with 11 bases between them. The CDR3 has 15 residues. The CDR3 sequence: CAISDRGSAGNTIYF. DNA of the CDR3: TGTGCCATCAGTGACAGGGGAAGTGCTGGAAACACCATATATTTT.